These T cell receptor beta chains were read from a single sample in a study of OX40 agonist ivuxolimab in advanced cancers. The assay was immunoSEQ multiplex PCR, and TCRdb's table has in-frame clones only and misses some. The sample consists of roughly 70,000 clones, 85% of them appearing once. This material consisted of CD4+ or CD8+ T cells sorted from blood, taken in a trial of the OX40 agonist ivuxolimab. These receptors all come from an adult with an advanced solid tumor such as melanoma, head and neck, liver or kidney cancer. The CDR3 runs from the conserved cysteine through the conserved F or W. The order of the fields is V gene, D gene, clone size, J gene, CDR3 DNA, CDR3 protein. D genes are given only for firm matches. Not every row has a clone size; where given, it reads once, few, many or a size class.

>TRBV6-1|NA|NA|TRBJ1-5
TGTGCCAGCCAGGAAATCTATCAGCCCCAGCATTTT
CASQEIYQPQHF
>TRBV28|TRBD1|NA|TRBJ1-1
TGTGCCAGCGGACCCAGGGGGGATGAAGCTTTCTTT
CASGPRGDEAFF
>TRBV7-2|NA|NA|TRBJ2-5
TGTGCCAGCAGCTCTAGACTCCGGCAAGAGACCCAGTACTTC
CASSSRLRQETQYF
>TRBV7-2|NA|NA|TRBJ2-5
TGTGCCAGCAACCAGCCTAGACCCACTGGAGGGGAGACCCAGTACTTC
CASNQPRPTGGETQYF
>TRBV5-8|NA|NA|TRBJ1-5
TGTGCCAGCAGCTTCGCGGCAGGGGTTAACCAGCCCCAGCATTTT
CASSFAAGVNQPQHF
>TRBV18|NA|few|TRBJ2-7
TGTGCCAGCTCACCAAGGGTCGACGAGCAGTACTTC
CASSPRVDEQYF
>TRBV5-8|NA|NA|TRBJ1-4
TGTGCCAGCAGCCCCCGAGAAAAACTGTTTTTT
CASSPREKLFF
>TRBV30|NA|NA|TRBJ1-6
TGTGCCTGGACCGGGAACCAGGATTCACCCCTCCACTTT
CAWTGNQDSPLHF
>TRBV16|TRBD2|NA|TRBJ2-1
TGTGCCAGCAGCCTCTCCTTGGCTAGCGGGACCTACAATGAGCAGTTCTTC
CASSLSLASGTYNEQFF
>TRBV5-1|NA|NA|TRBJ1-1
TGCGCCAGCAGCTTGGCCCCAGGCACTGAAGCTTTCTTT
CASSLAPGTEAFF
>TRBV5-1|TRBD2|NA|TRBJ2-5
TGCGCCAGCAGCCCTGGGGCTAGCGGGAACCTAGAGACCCAGTACTTC
CASSPGASGNLETQYF
>TRBV9|TRBD2|NA|TRBJ2-3
TGTGCCAGCAGCCCGCGGGGGTCGGGCACAGATACGCAGTATTTT
CASSPRGSGTDTQYF
>TRBV6-6|NA|NA|TRBJ2-1
TGTGCCAGCAGTTACTCGACGACGGTCTACAATGAGCAGTTCTTC
CASSYSTTVYNEQFF
>TRBV4-2|NA|NA|TRBJ1-1
TGTGCCAGCAGCCAAGATCCAGGGAGTAACACTGAAGCTTTCTTT
CASSQDPGSNTEAFF
>TRBV7-9|TRBD1|NA|TRBJ1-1
TGTGCCAGCAGCTTAGGCGAGGGGGCGAACACTGAAGCTTTCTTT
CASSLGEGANTEAFF
>TRBV2|NA|NA|TRBJ2-5
TGTGCCAGCAGTGAAACGCAGTGGGAGTCGCGGTACTTC
CASSETQWESRYF
>TRBV19|NA|NA|TRBJ2-7
TGTGCCAGTAGTATTGGTGGGGCCGGGGGCGAGCAGTACTTC
CASSIGGAGGEQYF
>TRBV28|NA|NA|TRBJ2-7
TGTGCCAGCAGTTTGGGAGTATCCTACGAGCAGTACTTC
CASSLGVSYEQYF
>TRBV5-1|NA|NA|TRBJ1-5
TGCGCCAGCAGCCCGACTGGAGGCAATCAGCCCCAGCATTTT
CASSPTGGNQPQHF
>TRBV5-4|TRBD1|NA|TRBJ2-1
TGTGCCAGCAGCTTTAAGGGGGCCCGACAGAATGAGCAGTTCTTC
CASSFKGARQNEQFF
>TRBV5-4|TRBD1|once|TRBJ2-7
TGTGCCAGCAGCTTGCCGGGACAGTTCTACGAGCAGTACTTC
CASSLPGQFYEQYF
>TRBV5-1|TRBD1|once|TRBJ1-2
TGCGCCAGCAGCTTCGGGACAGAATACTATGGCTACACCTTC
CASSFGTEYYGYTF
>TRBV5-1|TRBD2|NA|TRBJ2-3
TGCGCCTCCTCCTCCGGGGGAGGGGCAGATACGCAGTATTTT
CASSSGGGADTQYF
>TRBV30|TRBD1|NA|TRBJ1-2
TGTGCCTGGAGTTGGACAGGGGCTAACTATGGCTACACCTTC
CAWSWTGANYGYTF
>TRBV10-3|NA|few|TRBJ2-3
TGTGCCATCAGTGAGGGGCTGGGGATTGGGACAGATACGCAGTATTTT
CAISEGLGIGTDTQYF
>TRBV11-2|NA|NA|TRBJ2-7
TGTGCCAGCAGCTCGATTCGGGAAAACTCCTACGAGCAGTACTTC
CASSSIRENSYEQYF
>TRBV9|TRBD2|NA|TRBJ2-3
TGTGCCAGCAGCGTAGGTGGGACTAGGTTTAGCACAGATACGCAGTATTTT
CASSVGGTRFSTDTQYF
>TRBV6-5|NA|NA|TRBJ1-2
TGTGCCAGCAGTTCCCCTATTGAGGGGAACTATGGCTACACCTTC
CASSSPIEGNYGYTF
>TRBV7-8|NA|NA|TRBJ1-2
TGTGCCAGCAGCCCGAGGGCGGGAGACACTAACTATGGCTACACCTTC
CASSPRAGDTNYGYTF
>TRBV11-2|TRBD1|NA|TRBJ1-4
TGTGCCAGCAGGCCATGGACAGGGGGCATAGAAAAACTGTTTTTT
CASRPWTGGIEKLFF
>TRBV5-1|TRBD1|NA|TRBJ2-1
TGCGCCAGCAGCTTGGGAGGGACAGGGTACAATGAGCAGTTCTTC
CASSLGGTGYNEQFF
>TRBV6-5|NA|NA|TRBJ2-7
TGTGCCAGCAGTTCACAGGCCGGGATTTACGAGCAGTACTTC
CASSSQAGIYEQYF
>TRBV18|TRBD2|NA|TRBJ2-2
TGTGCCAGCTCACCACTCCTAGCGGGGAACACCGGGGAGCTGTTTTTT
CASSPLLAGNTGELFF
>TRBV10-1|NA|NA|TRBJ2-3
TGCGCCAGCAGTGAGTCTGCGAACACGGATACGCAGTATTTT
CASSESANTDTQYF
>TRBV21-1|NA|NA|TRBJ1-5
TGTGCCAGCAGCAAAGAGTGCAGGGGGCGTCAGCCCCAGCATTTT
CASSKECRGRQPQHF
>TRBV10-1|TRBD2|NA|TRBJ2-7
TGCGCCAGCAGCTTAGCGGGCACCTACGAGCAGTACTTC
CASSLAGTYEQYF
>TRBV6-5|NA|NA|TRBJ1-1
TGTGCCAGCAGTTATGATTGGAGGTTGAACACTGAAGCTTTCTTT
CASSYDWRLNTEAFF
>TRBV6-6|NA|NA|TRBJ2-7
TGTGCCAGCAGGTCCGCGGGCTCCTACGAGCAGTACTTC
CASRSAGSYEQYF
>TRBV7-9|NA|NA|TRBJ2-5
TGTGCCAGCAGCCCTGGGACGGGTTATCAAGAGACCCAGTACTTC
CASSPGTGYQETQYF
>TRBV14|TRBD2|once|TRBJ2-1
TGTGCCAGCAGCCAAGAGCCTAGCGGGAGTACCTACAATGAGCAGTTCTTC
CASSQEPSGSTYNEQFF
>TRBV19|NA|NA|TRBJ1-1
TGCGCCAGTAGTATTTACAGGGACGGGGCTGAAGCTTTCTTT
CASSIYRDGAEAFF
>TRBV13|NA|NA|TRBJ1-2
TGTGCCAGCAGCTTAGGTGGAGGCGTCGGGGGGGGCTATGGCTACACCTTC
CASSLGGGVGGGYGYTF
>TRBV6-5|NA|NA|TRBJ1-5
TGTGCCAGCAGTTACTCACAGTATAGCAATCAGCCCCAGCATTTT
CASSYSQYSNQPQHF
>TRBV9|TRBD2|NA|TRBJ2-7
TGTGCCAGCAGCCCACGTCCAGCGGGAGTCTACGAGCAGTACTTC
CASSPRPAGVYEQYF
>TRBV5-1|NA|NA|TRBJ1-1
TGCGCCAGCAGCTTGGCCCCGGCAGGGCAGGGCACTGAAGCTTTCTTT
CASSLAPAGQGTEAFF